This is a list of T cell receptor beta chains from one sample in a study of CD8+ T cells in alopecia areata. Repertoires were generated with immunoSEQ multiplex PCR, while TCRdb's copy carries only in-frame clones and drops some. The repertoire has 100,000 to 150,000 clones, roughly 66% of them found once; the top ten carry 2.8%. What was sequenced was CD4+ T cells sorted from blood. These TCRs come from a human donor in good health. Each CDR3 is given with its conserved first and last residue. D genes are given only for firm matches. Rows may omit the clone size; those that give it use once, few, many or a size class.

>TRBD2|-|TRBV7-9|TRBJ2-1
TGTGCCAGCAGCGCATCCGGGACTAGCGGGGGCCGTCGACCATTGGAGCAGTTCTTC
CASSASGTSGGRRPLEQFF
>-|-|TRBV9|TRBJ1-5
TGTGCCAGCAGCGTAGAATCTGCTCAGCCCCAGCATTTT
CASSVESAQPQHF
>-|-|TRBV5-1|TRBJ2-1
TGCGCCAGCAGCTTGGGGTGGGTAGCCGGCTCCTACAATGAGCAGTTCTTC
CASSLGWVAGSYNEQFF
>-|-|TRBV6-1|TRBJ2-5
TGTGCCAGCACCTACGGGACACACCAAGAGACCCAGTACTTC
CASTYGTHQETQYF
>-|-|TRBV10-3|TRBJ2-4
TGTGCCATCAGGGCGGGAACGGGGGTAGCCAAAAACATTCAGTACTTC
CAIRAGTGVAKNIQYF
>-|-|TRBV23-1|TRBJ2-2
TGCGCCAGCAGTCAATCGGGGCAGATCACCGGGGAGCTGTTTTTT
CASSQSGQITGELFF
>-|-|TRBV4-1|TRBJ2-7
TGCGCCAGCAGCCCCCCAGTTGAGGGATCCTACGAGCAGTACTTC
CASSPPVEGSYEQYF
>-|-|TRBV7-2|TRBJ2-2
TGTGCCAGCAGCGCACCGGGGCCAAACACCGGGGAGCTGTTTTTT
CASSAPGPNTGELFF
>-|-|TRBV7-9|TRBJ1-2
TGTGCCAGCAGTCGGACAGACGGCTACACCTTC
CASSRTDGYTF
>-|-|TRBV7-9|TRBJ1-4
TGTGCCAGCACCCGCGACAGACTAAGTGAAAAACTGTTTTTT
CASTRDRLSEKLFF
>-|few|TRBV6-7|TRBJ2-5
TGTGCCAGCAACAAAAGAGTGCAGGTAGTTCGGGTTGAGTGGCCAGAGACCCAGTACTTC
CASNKRVQVVRVEWPETQYF
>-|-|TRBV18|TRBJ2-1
TGTGCCAGCTCACCTCGAGGGGGGCAGTTCTTC
CASSPRGGQFF
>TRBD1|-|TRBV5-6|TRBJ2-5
TGTGCCAGCAGCTTAAACAGGGGCCGGGGGACCCAGTACTTC
CASSLNRGRGTQYF
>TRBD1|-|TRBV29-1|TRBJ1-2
TGCAGCGTTGCTTTAGGGGGCGGCTATGGCTACACCTTC
CSVALGGGYGYTF
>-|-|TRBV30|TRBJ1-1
TGCGCCTGGAGAGAACGGGGTGAAGCTTTCTTT
CAWRERGEAFF
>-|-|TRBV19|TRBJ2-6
TGTGCCAGTAGTATGGAGTCTGGGGCCAACGTCCTGACTTTC
CASSMESGANVLTF
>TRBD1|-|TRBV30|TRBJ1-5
TGTGCCTGGACCGGACAGGGCATTAGCAATCAGCCCCAGCATTTT
CAWTGQGISNQPQHF
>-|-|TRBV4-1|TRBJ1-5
TGCGCCAGCAGCCAAGCGGGAGGCGATCAGCCCCAGCATTTT
CASSQAGGDQPQHF
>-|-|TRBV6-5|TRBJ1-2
TGTGCCAGCAGTTACTCGAGCGGTGGCTACACCTTC
CASSYSSGGYTF
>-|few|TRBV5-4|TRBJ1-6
TGTGCCAGCAGCCCGTTGGTGGGAATAGGCAATTCACCCCTCCACTTT
CASSPLVGIGNSPLHF
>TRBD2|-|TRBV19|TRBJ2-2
TGTGCCAGTAGCGGGGGGGCCGGCCACACCGGGGAGCTGTTTTTT
CASSGGAGHTGELFF
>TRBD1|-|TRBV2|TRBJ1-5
TGTGCCAGCAGTCGACAGGGGTCGGAACAGCCCCAGCATTTT
CASSRQGSEQPQHF
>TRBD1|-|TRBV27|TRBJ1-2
TGTGCCAGCAGACCTAGACAGGGGGGCTATGGCTACACCTTC
CASRPRQGGYGYTF
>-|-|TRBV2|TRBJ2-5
TGTGCCAGCCATGGTTCTACGGTGGAGACCCAGTACTTC
CASHGSTVETQYF
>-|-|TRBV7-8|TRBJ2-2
TGTGCCAGCAGCTTAGCGGGGGCCCTCACCGGGGAGCTGTTTTTT
CASSLAGALTGELFF
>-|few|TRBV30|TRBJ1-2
TGTGCCTGGAGTGAACAGTATGGCTACACCTTC
CAWSEQYGYTF